The 27 T cell receptor beta chains listed next were all sequenced from one sample in a study of blood T cells in healthy people across ages. A second roughly 6 to 12 cycle PCR used barcoded and J-beta primers. One entry per CDR3 protein, called by TCRdb with MiXCR from the 5' RACE reads. The sample shows 750,000 to 950,000 distinct CDR3 sequences, under 35% of them seen only once. This same sample was also part of a study on T cells of mothers and their children.

Sequences were obtained from blood. All receptors come from a woman aged 40 to 50 in good health.

This clonotype showed up many times. V and J are TRBV6-5 and TRBJ1-2, with 7 bases fitting TRBD1. This CDR3 has 14 residues. Looked up from germline, CDR1 is MNHEY and CDR2 is SVGAGI. The junction had 6 bases not matched to a gene; V was cut back by 2 bases and J by 6 bases. CDR3 in DNA: TGTGCCAGCAGTTACGGCCTACAGGGGAATGGCTACACCTTC. Protein sequence: CASSYGLQGNGYTF.

The chain employs TRBV7-9 and TRBJ1-4; no definite D call. Germline values: CDR1 SEHNR, CDR2 FQNEAQ (reference sequence). V lost 3 bases and J lost 0, with 8 bases in between. CDR3 size: 15 residues. CDR3 sequence (DNA): TGTGCCAGCAGCTTCGTCCCGACAACTAATGAAAAACTGTTTTTT. It is translated as CASSFVPTTNEKLFF.

The chain combines TRBV5-1 with TRBJ1-1; D not resolved. The V gene's germline CDR1 is SGHRS and CDR2 YFSETQ. V dropped 1 base and J dropped 5 bases, with 12 bases sitting between them. The CDR3 has 14 amino acids. In DNA, the CDR3 is TGCGCCAGCAGCTTGAGAGGGAGCTTGACTGAAGCTTTCTTT. Translated, it gives CASSLRGSLTEAFF.

This clonotype occurred a few times. The rearrangement uses TRBV5-1 and TRBJ2-7; TRBD1 matches 7 bases. Germline values: CDR1 SGHRS, CDR2 YFSETQ. The CDR3 has 17 residues. The ends lost 2 bases at V and 4 bases at J; junction bases unmatched: 15. Here the CDR3 DNA reads TGCGCCAGCAGCTTACAGGGGAGTTTAGAGTCCTTGTACGAGCAGTACTTC. Its translation is CASSLQGSLESLYEQYF.

This clonotype showed up just a few times. This sequence joins TRBV2 and TRBJ1-2, with a tentative D call TRBD1 (5 bases). Germline-derived CDR1 and CDR2 are SNHLY and FYNNEI. The V and J ends lost 3 bases and 3 bases respectively, with 14 bases between them. CDR3 size: 15 residues. As DNA, the CDR3 is TGTGCCAGCAGTGAGCAGGAGGGGACCTACTATGGCTACACCTTC. Amino acids: CASSEQEGTYYGYTF.

Note on this clonotype: This may stem from a read error, because a much larger clone lies one nucleotide away. The genes are TRBV20-1 and TRBJ2-7; 7 nucleotides agree with TRBD1. Germline CDR1 DFQATT, CDR2 SNEGSKA (reference sequence). The CDR3 is 13 residues long. The CDR3 spells CSATGGTSYDQYF. The CDR3 DNA reads TGCAGTGCTACAGGGGGTACCTCCTACGACCAGTACTTC.

The V and J genes are TRBV10-3 and TRBJ2-7; 8 bases match TRBD1. CDR1 is ENHRY, CDR2 SYGVKD, per germline. The CDR3 loop spans 13 amino acids. V trimming: 4 bases; J trimming: 4 bases; junction bases outside the gene matches: 3. The CDR3 DNA reads TGTGCCATCAGTGCTGACAGGGGTTACGAGCAGTACTTC. It codes for CAISADRGYEQYF.

The genes are TRBV6-5 and TRBJ2-7, with a weak D call TRBD2 (6 bases). The DNA end is more similar to TRBJ2-5, so the J call may be wrong. Looked up from germline, CDR1 is MNHEY and CDR2 is SVGAGI. The CDR3 loop spans 15 amino acids. The CDR3 bases are TGTGCCAGCAGTCGGCCCGGGACTTTGAAGGAGACCCAGTACTTC. This encodes CASSRPGTLKETQYF.

This chain uses TRBV20-1 with TRBJ2-5; 7 bases are a match to TRBD2. The CDR3 is made up of 13 amino acids. With V trimmed by 5 bases and J by 2 bases, 5 bases remained unmatched. CDR1 DFQATT and CDR2 SNEGSKA come from the germline V gene (reference sequence). In DNA, the CDR3 is TGCAGTGCTGTGCGCGGGGGACAAGAGACCCAGTACTTC. This sequence encodes CSAVRGGQETQYF.

The chain is built from TRBV29-1 and TRBJ2-7; no clear D. Germline V gene sequence: CDR1 SQVTM, CDR2 ANQGSEA. This CDR3 region has 11 residues. V lost 7 bases, J lost 6 bases, and 13 bases lay in between. CDR3 amino acids: CSAGEVVEQYF. CDR3 nucleotide sequence: TGCAGCGCCGGTGAGGTAGTCGAGCAGTACTTC.

This clonotype was observed many times. V and J are TRBV20-1 and TRBJ2-1; D might be TRBD2 (6 bases). Trimming stripped 5 bases from V and 3 bases from J, with 14 bases between. The CDR3 is 14 amino acids. Germline assignment: CDR1 DFQATT and CDR2 SNEGSKA (reference sequence). CDR3 DNA sequence: TGCAGTGCTCCCCGGGGGAGCAACTACAATGAGCAGTTCTTC. Amino acid sequence: CSAPRGSNYNEQFF.

Many counts were recorded for this clonotype. This sequence joins TRBV28 and TRBJ2-1; 9 bases align to TRBD2. This CDR3 contains 13 residues. CDR1 is MDHEN, CDR2 SYDVKM, per germline. The J segment lost 9 bases and the V segment lost 4 bases, leaving 4 bases of the junction unmatched. In nucleotides, the CDR3 is TGTGCCAGCAGTTCCGCGGGGGGGAGTGAGCAGTTCTTC. It translates to CASSSAGGSEQFF.

The chain employs TRBV12-3 or TRBV12-4 and TRBJ1-5; 8 bases are shared with TRBD1. With 5 bases clipped from V and 7 bases from J, the junction kept 7 bases outside the gene matches. CDR3 length equals 14 residues. The CDR3 nucleotides read TGTGCCAGCAGTCGTTGGACAGGGACCCAGCCCCAGCATTTT. Its protein is CASSRWTGTQPQHF.

The chain links TRBV5-6 to TRBJ2-7; a weak D match, TRBD2 (6 bases). Trimming took 5 bases from V and 2 from J, leaving 23 bases between them. This CDR3 region has 17 residues. The germline CDR1 and CDR2 sequences are SGHDT and YYEEEE. In nucleotides, the CDR3 is TGTGCCAGCAGTTGGGCGGCGTGGCAGGGACTTACCTACGAGCAGTACTTC. This codes for CASSWAAWQGLTYEQYF.

This clonotype came up many times. V is TRBV3-1 and J is TRBJ1-2, with 11 positions matching TRBD1. The CDR3 spans 14 residues. The V and J ends lost 4 bases and 8 bases, in that order; junction bases with no gene match: 6. CDR1 is LGHDT, CDR2 YNNKEL, per germline (reference sequence). In DNA form, the CDR3 reads TGTGCCAGCAGCCTGGGGACAGGGGGTAAAGGCTACACCTTC. It encodes CASSLGTGGKGYTF.

This clonotype has a handful of counts. The V gene is TRBV10-3, the J gene TRBJ2-1; TRBD2 matches 7 bases. The V and J ends lost 3 bases and 0 bases, in that order; junction bases with no gene match: 5. CDR3 length: 16 amino acids. Germline assignment: CDR1 ENHRY and CDR2 SYGVKD. CDR3 sequence reads: CAISDRGESSYNEQFF. In DNA form, the CDR3 reads TGTGCCATCAGTGATCGGGGGGAGAGCTCCTACAATGAGCAGTTCTTC.

This clonotype was observed at least ten times. The chain has TRBV2 and TRBJ2-5; a possible D gene is TRBD1 (5 bases). V was pared by 3 bases and J by 0 bases, with 8 bases between. CDR1 SNHLY and CDR2 FYNNEI come from the germline V gene. The CDR3 is 14 residues long. The CDR3 loop reads CASSDGRDQETQYF. The CDR3 bases are TGTGCCAGCAGTGATGGCAGGGACCAAGAGACCCAGTACTTC.

This clonotype was seen repeatedly, ten times or more. The chain uses TRBV10-3 and TRBJ2-3; a weak D match, TRBD2 (6 bases). Trimming took off 4 bases at V and 4 bases at J, with 9 bases between the two ends. The V gene's germline CDR1 is ENHRY and CDR2 SYGVKD. The CDR3 consists of 13 residues. The CDR3 DNA sequence: TGTGCCATCAGTGCGGGGGTACCAGATACGCAGTATTTT. It is translated as CAISAGVPDTQYF.

This clonotype was detected ten times or more. This chain joins TRBV29-1 and TRBJ2-1, with 9 bases matching TRBD2. V dropped 3 bases and J dropped 7; count of bases not matched to a gene: 7. Germline V gene lookup returns CDR1 SQVTM and CDR2 ANQGSEA. There are 14 residues in the CDR3. The CDR3 nucleotides are TGCAGCGTTGAGGAGCGGGGGGCTTGGAATGAGCAGTTCTTC. Translating gives CSVEERGAWNEQFF.

A word on this clonotype: Sequence at one end of the junction differs from germline and may be a read error. The V gene is TRBV11-2, the J gene TRBJ2-1; TRBD1 might be the D (5 bases). CDR1 is SGHAT and CDR2 is FQNNGV in the germline V gene. The CDR3 covers 13 residues. As DNA, the CDR3 is TGTGCCAGCACCATACCCAGGGCAAATGTGCAGTTCTTC. Protein sequence: CASTIPRANVQFF.

This sequence joins TRBV10-3 and TRBJ2-5; D could derive from TRBD1 or TRBD2 (5 bases each). Germline V lookup: CDR1 ENHRY, CDR2 SYGVKD. The CDR3 is 14 amino acids. V gave up 11 bases and J gave up 3 bases, with 19 bases separating them. CDR3 sequence reads: CASASGTAEETQYF. DNA of the CDR3: TGTGCCTCCGCGTCCGGGACGGCTGAAGAGACCCAGTACTTC.

This clonotype has only a few counts. This chain joins TRBV5-6 and TRBJ2-1; 9 bases are shared with TRBD2. V dropped 4 bases and J dropped 8; count of bases not matched to a gene: 19. Germline lookup yields CDR1 SGHDT and CDR2 YYEEEE. This CDR3 has 18 amino acids. CDR3 protein: CASSPEVAGAERFYEQFF. The CDR3 DNA reads as TGTGCCAGCAGCCCAGAGGTAGCGGGGGCCGAACGGTTCTATGAGCAGTTCTTC. Full variable domain (outside the CDR3, taken from reference TRBV5-6 and TRBJ2-1): DAGVTQSPTHLIKTRGQQVTLRCSPKSGHDTVSWYQQALGQGPQFIFQYYEEEERQRGNFPDRFSGHQFPNYSSELNVNALLLGDSALYLCASSPEVAGAERFYEQFFGPGTRLTVL.

Here the CDR3 reads CASASAGEQFF. DNA for the CDR3: TGTGCCAGCGCTTCGGCGGGAGAGCAGTTCTTC. The chain joins TRBV7-6 to TRBJ2-1, with a tentative D call TRBD2 (6 bases). Trimming removed 8 bases at V and 10 bases at J, with 12 bases between. The CDR3 extends over 11 amino acids. The germline gives CDR1 SGHVS, CDR2 FNYEAQ.

This clonotype has only a few counts. The gene calls are TRBV9 and TRBJ2-1; TRBD2 aligns across 9 bases. This CDR3 has 14 residues. The V segment lost 0 bases and the J segment 14 bases; nucleotides outside the gene matches: 9. Per the germline V gene, CDR1 is SGDLS and CDR2 is YYNGEE. The CDR3 DNA reads as TGTGCCAGCAGCGTAGCTACCGGCGGGGGGGCTGAGTTCTTC. Encoded protein: CASSVATGGGAEFF.

This clonotype was seen ten or more times. The rearrangement joins TRBV12-3 or TRBV12-4 to TRBJ2-5; D assignment may be TRBD1 or TRBD2 (5 bases each). CDR3 length: 13 amino acids. V was clipped by 5 bases and J by 5 bases, with 12 bases between them. CDR3: CASSPGARETQYF. The CDR3 DNA reads TGTGCCAGCAGTCCCGGGGCGCGGGAGACCCAGTACTTC.

A few counts support this clonotype. This may stem from a read error, because a much larger clone lies one nucleotide away. The chain links TRBV28 to TRBJ2-5; 11 bases map to TRBD2. Germline assignment: CDR1 MDHEN and CDR2 SYDVKM. V lost 10 bases, J lost 11 bases, and 15 bases stayed unmatched. The CDR3 covers 14 residues. For the CDR3, the DNA is TGTGCCACTAAAGGGACTAGCGGCGACAATGAGCAGTACTTC. Translating gives CATKGTSGDNEQYF.

Regarding this clonotype: The DNA is left out, because the CDR3 cannot be placed on it with certainty; the CDR3 is given as TCRdb lists it. The chain is built from TRBV27 and TRBJ2-1; the table's D gene call, TRBD2, was not cross checked with the DNA. The germline V gene encodes CDR1 MNHEY and CDR2 SMNVEV (reference sequence). Including both end residues, the CDR3 is 16 amino acids long. This CDR3 is CASSSSGLSSYNEQYF.